Listed here are 18 T cell receptor beta chains from one sample, sequenced in a study of T cell responses to AZD1222 COVID-19 vaccine (dated by TCRdb to about 2021). The time point label, read with the paper, signifies: baseline before first vaccination. Libraries came from the immunoSEQ multiplex PCR assay. TCRdb holds this immuneACCESS table with in-frame rearrangements only. Some clones are missing; in checked studies, unresolved V genes explain under half, and the rest has no known cause. This sample has over 110,000 clones in its table, and roughly 91% of those were observed once. The top ten clonotypes cover around 4.7% of the sample. Sequences were derived from peripheral blood, sampled on day 0 of AZD1222 vaccination. The origin of the receptors is an adult in good health.

This clone showed up just once. The gene calls are TRBV10-3 and TRBJ1-3, with D unresolved. The CDR3 loop spans 15 amino acids. Trimming cost V 3 bases and J 2 bases, with 11 bases left between them. The germline V gene has CDR1 ENHRY and CDR2 SYGVKD. CDR3 in DNA: TGTGCCATCAGTGATACGGGGAAGGCTGGAAACACCATATATTTT. Its protein product is CAISDTGKAGNTIYF.

The chain is built from TRBV6-2 or TRBV6-3 and TRBJ2-2, with TRBD1 matching 12 bases. Germline loops: CDR1 MNHEY, CDR2 SVGEGT. Unmatched junction bases numbered 6, after V lost 5 bases and J lost 2 bases. The CDR3 has 17 residues. CDR3 DNA: TGTGCCAGCAGTCCCAAGGGACAGGGGGCAAACACCGGGGAGCTGTTTTTT. Protein product: CASSPKGQGANTGELFF.

This clone has only a few counts. V is TRBV7-2 and J is TRBJ1-1; no reliable D call. The CDR3 is 14 residues long. V lost 0 bases and J 5 bases, leaving 10 bases between the germline ends. From germline, CDR1 is SGHTA and CDR2 FQGNSA. DNA for the CDR3: TGTGCCAGCAGCTTAGCCTGGGGTGATACTGAAGCTTTCTTT. Translating it yields CASSLAWGDTEAFF.

Only a few counts were recorded for this clone. This chain joins TRBV6-2 or TRBV6-3 and TRBJ1-1, with no clear D. Trimming removed 5 bases at V and 1 base at J, with 8 bases between. Looked up from germline, CDR1 is MNHEY and CDR2 is SVGEGT. This CDR3 comprises 13 residues. For the CDR3, the DNA is TGTGCCAGCAGTCCCACCCCGAACACTGAAGCTTTCTTT. Translation gives CASSPTPNTEAFF.

In its sample, this clone was seen a few times. The chain employs TRBV2 and TRBJ1-2; D unclear. Deletions cut 7 bases from V and 4 bases from J, with 13 bases between. The CDR3 totals 13 residues. The germline V gene encodes CDR1 SNHLY and CDR2 FYNNEI. The CDR3: CASTTLMGYGYTF. DNA for the CDR3: TGTGCCAGCACGACCCTGATGGGCTATGGCTACACCTTC.

The chain uses TRBV29-1 and TRBJ1-3, with D perhaps matching TRBD1 (5 bases). Trimming shortened V by 3 bases and J by 0 bases, and 15 bases separated the two germline ends. CDR1 is SQVTM, CDR2 ANQGSEA, per germline. This CDR3 spans 16 amino acids. CDR3: CSVEEGLRSSGNTIYF. For the CDR3, the DNA is TGCAGCGTTGAGGAGGGACTCAGAAGCTCTGGAAACACCATATATTTT.

The chain is built from TRBV6-6 and TRBJ1-4; D not resolved. Trimming took 0 bases from V and 8 from J, leaving 4 bases between them. Looked up from germline, CDR1 is MNHNY and CDR2 is SVGAGI (reference sequence). This CDR3 is 12 amino acids long. This chain's CDR3 is CASSYSAEKLFF. The CDR3 region has the DNA TGTGCCAGCAGTTACTCAGCCGAAAAACTGTTTTTT.

V is TRBV15 and J is TRBJ1-5, with D maybe TRBD1 (5 bases). The CDR3 has 16 residues. Trimming left V 5 bases short and J 6 bases short, with 20 bases between. Germline values: CDR1 LNHNV, CDR2 YYDKDF (reference sequence). The CDR3 coding sequence is TGTGCCACCAGCCCCCCAACAGGAGTCGGCAGTCAGCCCCAGCATTTT. Protein: CATSPPTGVGSQPQHF.

The chain carries TRBV5-1 and TRBJ2-7, with D perhaps TRBD1 (6 bases). Germline loops: CDR1 SGHRS, CDR2 YFSETQ. V was pared by 5 bases and J by 3 bases, with 18 bases between. There are 15 residues in the CDR3. CDR3 amino acids: CASRFINRDNYEQYF. The CDR3 DNA follows: TGCGCCAGCAGGTTCATTAACAGGGACAACTACGAGCAGTACTTC.

J is TRBJ1-2 and V is TRBV2; 12 nucleotides line up with TRBD1. The CDR3 extends over 17 amino acids. The J segment lost 1 base and the V segment lost 6 bases, leaving 9 bases of the junction unmatched. Germline V gene data show CDR1 as SNHLY and CDR2 as FYNNEI. CDR3 coding DNA: TGTGCCAGCAGCTTGGGACAGGGGGCCGATTTTAACTATGGCTACACCTTC. Encoded protein: CASSLGQGADFNYGYTF.

The rearrangement links TRBV6-1 to TRBJ2-3; 7 nucleotides match TRBD1. V was pared by 2 bases and J by 3 bases, with 11 bases of the junction left unmatched. This CDR3 region has 17 residues. The germline V gene encodes CDR1 MNHNS and CDR2 SASEGT. CDR3 nucleotides: TGTGCCAGCAGTGAAAGGATATCTAACAGGGGTACAGATACGCAGTATTTT. This sequence encodes CASSERISNRGTDTQYF.

V and J are TRBV4-1 and TRBJ2-3; D may be TRBD2 (5 bases). The ends were cut back, 0 bases at V and 4 bases at J, with 11 bases in the middle. There are 15 residues in the CDR3. CDR1 is MGHRA and CDR2 is YSYEKL in the germline V gene. The CDR3: CASSQEGARADTQYF. CDR3 nucleotide sequence: TGCGCCAGCAGCCAAGAGGGCGCGAGGGCAGATACGCAGTATTTT.

In regard to this clone: The same CDR3 can be traced to other DNA sequences in this sample. V gene TRBV7-2 combines with J gene TRBJ1-2; D is perhaps TRBD1 (5 bases). Trimming cost V 3 bases and J 4 bases, with 6 bases left between them. Germline CDR1 reads SGHTA; CDR2 reads FQGNSA. The CDR3 loop spans 12 amino acids. CDR3 coding DNA: TGTGCCAGCAGCTTCCAGGGCTATGGCTACACCTTC. Translation gives CASSFQGYGYTF.

V and J are TRBV5-4 and TRBJ1-1; perhaps TRBD1 as D (5 bases). There are 16 residues in the CDR3. Trimming pared 3 bases from V and 0 bases from J, leaving 15 bases between. CDR1 is SGHNT and CDR2 is YYREEE in the germline V gene (reference sequence). In DNA, the CDR3 is TGTGCCAGCAGCTCGAAAAAGAGGGACCTGAACACTGAAGCTTTCTTT. Encoded protein: CASSSKKRDLNTEAFF.

CDR3 coding DNA: TGTGCCAGCAGCCAAGATCAGTTCGCGGCAGATTCCTACGAGCAGTACTTC. This sequence encodes CASSQDQFAADSYEQYF. This chain joins TRBV4-2 and TRBJ2-7, with D hard to call. The CDR3 spans 17 residues. Trimming pared 0 bases from V and 1 base from J, leaving 16 bases between. Germline-derived CDR1 and CDR2 are LGHNA and YNFKEQ.

This clone was observed a single time. The genes are TRBV6-6 and TRBJ2-7; 9 bases match TRBD1. There are 16 residues in the CDR3. The germline gives CDR1 MNHNY, CDR2 SVGAGI (reference sequence). The junction had 8 bases not matched to a gene; V was cut back by 2 bases and J by 3 bases. The CDR3 sequence is CASSYVPPGQGYEQYF. The CDR3 DNA sequence: TGTGCCAGCAGTTACGTTCCACCGGGACAGGGCTACGAGCAGTACTTC.

The gene calls are TRBV11-2 and TRBJ2-1; 7 nucleotides agree with TRBD1. V gave up 8 bases and J gave up 3 bases; unmatched junction bases: 7. CDR3 length equals 14 residues. Germline V gene lookup returns CDR1 SGHAT and CDR2 FQNNGV. The CDR3, as DNA: TGTGCCAGCGGTAACAGGGGAGACTACAATGAGCAGTTCTTC. This gives the protein CASGNRGDYNEQFF.

V is TRBV7-9 and J is TRBJ1-6, with D possibly matching TRBD1 (6 bases). From germline, CDR1 is SEHNR and CDR2 FQNEAQ (reference sequence). V was trimmed by 5 bases and J by 9 bases, leaving 17 bases between them. CDR3 length equals 15 residues. CDR3 amino acids: CASSTPTGISSPLHF. In nucleotides, the CDR3 is TGTGCCAGCAGCACCCCCACAGGGATTAGTTCACCCCTCCACTTT.